This T cell receptor beta chain is drawn from a study of Ad26.COV2.S vaccination and SARS-CoV-2 variants. Study as a whole: The donor participated in the COV1001 trial, in its Ad26.COV2.S arm.

Described treatment: some 20 received Ad26.COV2.S at low or high dose, single or two shots; roughly five received placebo; per-sample allocation not given. All samples were drawn on day 63, counting from the first vaccine or placebo injection. Repertoires were generated with immunoSEQ multiplex PCR, while TCRdb's copy carries only in-frame clones and drops some. Seen here are 300,000 to 400,000 clones, roughly 90% observed once, and the top ten hold around 5.5%. The source material was peripheral blood, sampled in a trial of Ad26.COV2.S vaccine versus placebo. The source is a person between 18 and 65 years old who received the Ad26.COV2.S COVID-19 vaccine or a placebo.

This CDR3 is CASSITGGNQPQHF. The CDR3 DNA follows: TGTGCCAGTAGTATTACAGGCGGCAATCAGCCCCAGCATTTT. The chain has TRBV19 and TRBJ1-5, with a weak D call TRBD1 (5 bases). From germline, CDR1 is LNHDA and CDR2 SQIVND (reference sequence). The CDR3 runs 14 residues. The V end was cut by 3 bases, the J end by 2 bases, with 8 bases between.